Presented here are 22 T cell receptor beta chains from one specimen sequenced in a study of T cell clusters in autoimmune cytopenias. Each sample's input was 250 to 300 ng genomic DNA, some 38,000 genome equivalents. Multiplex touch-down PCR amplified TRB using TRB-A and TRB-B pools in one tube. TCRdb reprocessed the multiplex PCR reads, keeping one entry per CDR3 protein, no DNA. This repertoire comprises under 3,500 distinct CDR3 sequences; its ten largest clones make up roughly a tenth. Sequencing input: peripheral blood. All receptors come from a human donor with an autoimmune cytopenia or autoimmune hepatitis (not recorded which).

The CDR3 sequence: CASSVSGHLNNSPLHF. The V call is TRBV5-4, the J call TRBJ1-6; TCRdb outputs TRBD1, but without DNA this stays unchecked. The CDR3 is 16 amino acids. Germline CDR1 SGHNT, CDR2 YYREEE (reference sequence).

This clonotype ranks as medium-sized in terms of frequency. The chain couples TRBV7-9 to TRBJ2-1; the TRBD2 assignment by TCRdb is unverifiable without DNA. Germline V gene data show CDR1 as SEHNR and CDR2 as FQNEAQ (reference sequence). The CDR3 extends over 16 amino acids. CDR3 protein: CASSLGLARDYNEQFF.

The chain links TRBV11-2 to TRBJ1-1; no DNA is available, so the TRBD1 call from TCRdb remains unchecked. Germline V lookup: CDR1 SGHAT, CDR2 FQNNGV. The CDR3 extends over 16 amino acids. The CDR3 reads CASSWALDRGRTEAFF.

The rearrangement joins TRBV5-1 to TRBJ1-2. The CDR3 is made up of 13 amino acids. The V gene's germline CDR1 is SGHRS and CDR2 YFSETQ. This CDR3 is CASSPDTSYGYTF.

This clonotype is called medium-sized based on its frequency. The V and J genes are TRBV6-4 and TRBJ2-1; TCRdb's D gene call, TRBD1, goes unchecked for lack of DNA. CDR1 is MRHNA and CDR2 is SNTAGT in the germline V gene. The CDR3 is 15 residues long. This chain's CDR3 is CASSETGGSYNEQFF.

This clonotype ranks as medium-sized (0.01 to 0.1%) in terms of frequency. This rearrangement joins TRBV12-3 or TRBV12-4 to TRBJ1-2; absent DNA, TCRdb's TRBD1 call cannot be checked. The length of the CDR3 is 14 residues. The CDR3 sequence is CASSGQSTNYGYTF.

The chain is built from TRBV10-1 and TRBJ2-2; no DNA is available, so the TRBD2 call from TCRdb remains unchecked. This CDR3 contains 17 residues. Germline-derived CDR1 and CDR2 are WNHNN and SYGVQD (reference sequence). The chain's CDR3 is CASSESGGVSNTGELFF.

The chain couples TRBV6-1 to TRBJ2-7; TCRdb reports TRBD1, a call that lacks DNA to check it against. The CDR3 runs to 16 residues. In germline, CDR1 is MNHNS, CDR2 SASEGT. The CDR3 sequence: CATSALGQGGDYEQYF.

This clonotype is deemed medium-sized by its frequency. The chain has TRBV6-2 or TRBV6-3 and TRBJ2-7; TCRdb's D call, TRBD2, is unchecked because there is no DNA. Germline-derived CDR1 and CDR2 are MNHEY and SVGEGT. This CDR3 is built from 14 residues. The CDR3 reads CASKPGLALYEQYF.

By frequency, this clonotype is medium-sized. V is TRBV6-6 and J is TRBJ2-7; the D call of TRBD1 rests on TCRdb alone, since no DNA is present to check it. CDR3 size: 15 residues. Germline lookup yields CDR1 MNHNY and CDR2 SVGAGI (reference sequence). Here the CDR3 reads CASSAPGQGSYEQYF.

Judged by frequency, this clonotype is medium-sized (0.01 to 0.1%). The CDR3 region is CASSQVGTGGVFGYTF. This chain uses TRBV4-3 with TRBJ1-2; as DNA is missing, the TRBD1 call by TCRdb cannot be tested. Per germline, CDR1 LGHNA and CDR2 YSLEER. This CDR3 comprises 16 residues.

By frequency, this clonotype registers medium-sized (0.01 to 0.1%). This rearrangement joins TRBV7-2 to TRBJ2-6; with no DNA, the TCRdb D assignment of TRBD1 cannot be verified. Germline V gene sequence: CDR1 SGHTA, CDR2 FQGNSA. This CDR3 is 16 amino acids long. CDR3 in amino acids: CASSSRSLSGANVLTF.

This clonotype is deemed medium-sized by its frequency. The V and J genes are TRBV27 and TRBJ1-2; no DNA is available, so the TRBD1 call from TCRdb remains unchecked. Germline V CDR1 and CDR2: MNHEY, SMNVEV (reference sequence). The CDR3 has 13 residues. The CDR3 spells CASSFGQGKGYTF.

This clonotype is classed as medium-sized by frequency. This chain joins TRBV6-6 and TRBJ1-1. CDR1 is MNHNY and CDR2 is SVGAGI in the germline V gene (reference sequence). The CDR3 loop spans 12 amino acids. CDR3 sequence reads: CASRLADTEAFF.

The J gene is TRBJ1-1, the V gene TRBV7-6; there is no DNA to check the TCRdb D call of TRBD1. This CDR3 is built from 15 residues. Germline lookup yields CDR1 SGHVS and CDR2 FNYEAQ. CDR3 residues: CASSLAGRGSTEAFF.

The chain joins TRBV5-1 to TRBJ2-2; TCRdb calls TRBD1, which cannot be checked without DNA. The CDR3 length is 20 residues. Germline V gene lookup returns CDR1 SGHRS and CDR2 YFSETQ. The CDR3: CASSSRTDAPGIRRTGELFF.

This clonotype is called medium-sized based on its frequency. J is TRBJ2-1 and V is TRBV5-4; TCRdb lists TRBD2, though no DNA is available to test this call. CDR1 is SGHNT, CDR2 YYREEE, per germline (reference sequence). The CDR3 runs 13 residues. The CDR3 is CASSILAGEKQFF.

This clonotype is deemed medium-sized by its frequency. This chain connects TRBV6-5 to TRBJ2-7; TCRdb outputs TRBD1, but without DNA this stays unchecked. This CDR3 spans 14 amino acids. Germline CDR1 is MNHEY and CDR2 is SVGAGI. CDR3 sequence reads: CASWSGTGGREQYF.

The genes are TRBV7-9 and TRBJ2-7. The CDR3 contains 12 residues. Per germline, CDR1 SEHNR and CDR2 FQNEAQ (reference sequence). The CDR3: CASSRDLLEQYF.

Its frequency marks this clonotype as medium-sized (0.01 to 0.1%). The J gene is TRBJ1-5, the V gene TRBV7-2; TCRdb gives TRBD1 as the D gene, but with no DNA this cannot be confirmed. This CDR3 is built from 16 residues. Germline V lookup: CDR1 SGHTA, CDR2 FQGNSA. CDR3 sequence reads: CASSLVQGVHNQPQHF.

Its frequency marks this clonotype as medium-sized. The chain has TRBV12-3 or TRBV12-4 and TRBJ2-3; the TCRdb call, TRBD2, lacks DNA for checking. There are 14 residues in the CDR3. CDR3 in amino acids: CASSSRGGSDTQYF.

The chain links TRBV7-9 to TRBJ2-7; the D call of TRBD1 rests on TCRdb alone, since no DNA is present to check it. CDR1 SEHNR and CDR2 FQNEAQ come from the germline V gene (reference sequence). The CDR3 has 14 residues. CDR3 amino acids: CASSPNPDSTVKYF.